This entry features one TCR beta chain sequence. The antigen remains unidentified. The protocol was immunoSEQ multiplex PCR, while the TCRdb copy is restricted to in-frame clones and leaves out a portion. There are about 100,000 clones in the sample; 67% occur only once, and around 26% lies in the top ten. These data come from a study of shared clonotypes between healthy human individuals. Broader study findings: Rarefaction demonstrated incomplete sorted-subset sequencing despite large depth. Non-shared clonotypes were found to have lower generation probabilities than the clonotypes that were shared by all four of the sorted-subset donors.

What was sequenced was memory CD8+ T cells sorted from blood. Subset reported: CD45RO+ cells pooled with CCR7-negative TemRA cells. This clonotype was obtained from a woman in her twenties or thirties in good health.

CDR3 amino acids: CASSEGGRGTGELFF. In nucleotides, the CDR3 is TGCGCCAGCAGTGAGGGCGGGAGGGGAACCGGGGAGCTGTTTTTT. The chain uses TRBV10-1 and TRBJ2-2; TRBD2 aligns across 9 bases. V was pared by 2 bases and J by 5 bases, with 3 bases of the junction left unmatched. The germline CDR1 and CDR2 sequences are WNHNN and SYGVQD (reference sequence). This CDR3 contains 15 residues.